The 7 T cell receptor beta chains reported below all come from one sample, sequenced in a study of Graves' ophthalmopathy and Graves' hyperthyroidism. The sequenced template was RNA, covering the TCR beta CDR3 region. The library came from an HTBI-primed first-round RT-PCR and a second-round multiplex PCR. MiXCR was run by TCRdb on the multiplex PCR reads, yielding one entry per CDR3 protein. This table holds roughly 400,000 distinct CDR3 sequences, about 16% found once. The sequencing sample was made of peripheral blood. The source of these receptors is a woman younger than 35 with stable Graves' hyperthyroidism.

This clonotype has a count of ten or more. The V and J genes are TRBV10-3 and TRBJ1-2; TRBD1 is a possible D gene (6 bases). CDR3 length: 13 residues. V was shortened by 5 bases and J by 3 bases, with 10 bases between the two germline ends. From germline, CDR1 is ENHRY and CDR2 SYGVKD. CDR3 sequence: CAISPQGDYGYTF. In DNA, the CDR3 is TGTGCCATCAGTCCACAGGGAGACTATGGCTACACCTTC.

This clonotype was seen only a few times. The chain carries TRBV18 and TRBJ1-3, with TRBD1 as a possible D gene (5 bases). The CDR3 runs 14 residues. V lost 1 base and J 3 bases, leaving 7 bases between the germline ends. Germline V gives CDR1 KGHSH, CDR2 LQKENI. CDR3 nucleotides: TGTGCCAGCTCACCACTGGGGGATGGAAACACCATATATTTT. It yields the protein CASSPLGDGNTIYF.

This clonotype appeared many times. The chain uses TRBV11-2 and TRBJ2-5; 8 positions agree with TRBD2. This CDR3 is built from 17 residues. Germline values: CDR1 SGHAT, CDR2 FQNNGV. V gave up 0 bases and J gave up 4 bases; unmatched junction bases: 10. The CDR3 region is CASSLELAGGFGETQYF. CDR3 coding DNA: TGTGCCAGCAGCTTAGAGTTGGCGGGGGGCTTCGGAGAGACCCAGTACTTC.

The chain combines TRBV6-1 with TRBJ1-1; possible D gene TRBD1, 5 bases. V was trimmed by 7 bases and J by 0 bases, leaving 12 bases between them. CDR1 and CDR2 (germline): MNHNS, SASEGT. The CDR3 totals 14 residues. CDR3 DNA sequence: TGTGCCAGCACGGCCGGGACTATGAACACTGAAGCTTTCTTT. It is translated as CASTAGTMNTEAFF.

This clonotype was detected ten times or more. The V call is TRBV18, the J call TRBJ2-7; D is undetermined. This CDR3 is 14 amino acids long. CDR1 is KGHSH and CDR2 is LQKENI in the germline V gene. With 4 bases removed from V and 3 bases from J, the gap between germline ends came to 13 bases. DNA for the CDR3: TGTGCCAGCTCACTATACCCCCCGAACTACGAGCAGTACTTC. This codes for CASSLYPPNYEQYF.

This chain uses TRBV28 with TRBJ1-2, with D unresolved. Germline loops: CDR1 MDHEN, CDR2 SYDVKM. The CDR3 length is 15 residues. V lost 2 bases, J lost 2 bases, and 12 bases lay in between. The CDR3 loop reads CASSLNPETNYGYTF. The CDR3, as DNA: TGTGCCAGCAGTTTAAACCCAGAAACAAACTATGGCTACACCTTC.

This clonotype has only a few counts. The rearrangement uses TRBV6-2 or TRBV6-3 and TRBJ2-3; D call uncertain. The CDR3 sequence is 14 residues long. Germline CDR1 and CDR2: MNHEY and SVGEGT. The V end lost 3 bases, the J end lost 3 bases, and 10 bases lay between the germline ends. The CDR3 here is CASSYSIETDTQYF. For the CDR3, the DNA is TGTGCCAGCAGTTATTCCATAGAGACAGATACGCAGTATTTT.